This T cell receptor beta chain came from a study of blood T cell repertoires in COVID-19 (dated by TCRdb to 2020 to 2022). Describing the broader study: Samples covering the acute and convalescent phases of COVID-19 were provided by collaborators in the United States, Italy and Spain. The repertoires were released in a freely available public database intended as a resource for research on the immune response to SARS-CoV-2. The samples were drawn from the first 160 participants of the ongoing ImmuneRACE study and from under 1,500 subjects provided by 6 global collaborators. The material from the prospective study consisted of cDNA or gDNA derived from T cells, B-cell-depleted T cells, or PBMCs. Sample metadata almost always included a de-identified subject ID, COVID-19 status, age in years and sex. The dataset comprised deeply sampled blood TCRbeta repertoires from subjects exposed to, actively infected with, or recovered from COVID-19. Where available, HLA class I and class II types were obtained from metadata supplied by the sample provider rather than from assay-based typing. Study-wide conclusions, independent of this receptor: How much clinical and demographic metadata was included differed by source and by participant, and the metadata was provided uncurated.

As concerns this clone: Its binding antigen is unknown. One base away there is no much larger clone; base qualities are not given.

In Seattle, one collaborating source enrolled patients while the infection was active and tracked those patients longitudinally over the course of disease. The collaborating institutions used their own protocols to collect whole blood in K2EDTA tubes. For TCRbeta analysis, collaborator samples were shipped as frozen whole blood, as isolated PBMCs, or as DNA extracted from either sample type. From its cysteine to its phenylalanine, the CDR3 spans 20 amino acids. Here the CDR3 DNA is all that survives: 60 bases in frame from base 1. TCRbeta CDR3 regions were amplified from genomic DNA using the immunoSEQ Assay, a bias-controlled multiplex PCR. Processing in the source paper ran as follows. The number of nucleated cells in each sample was estimated from the amplification of reference gene primers within the assay. Sequence reads were collapsed and filtered to measure the absolute abundance of every unique TCRbeta CDR3 rearrangement. For each sample, productive Simpson clonality was calculated as the square root of Simpson's diversity index across productive rearrangements. TCRdb obtained this table from immuneACCESS and retained in-frame rearrangements with V and J assigned. These tables miss some clones; where compared with another copy, unresolved V genes account for less than half of the shortfall, and the remainder is unexplained. The DNA was the basis for D and trimming; V, J and clone size are from that table. This sample holds 250,000 to 400,000 clones; around 88% were observed only once. The top ten hold roughly 1.7% of the sample.

Recombination joined TRBV21-1 with TRBJ2-3; the D call TRBD2 from the table was never checked on the DNA. TRBV21-1 is recorded as a pseudogene. The sequenced sample consisted of peripheral blood. This receptor was identified in a woman aged 25-40 years with COVID-19, enrolled during active disease. The DNA reads TGTGCCAGCAGCAAAGCAAAAGGACTAGCGGGGGAGAATAGCACAGATACGCAGTATTTT. This is translated as CASSKAKGLAGENSTDTQYF.